The 9 T cell receptor beta chains below come from one sample, sequenced in a study of shared clonotypes between healthy human individuals. The table came from immunoSEQ multiplex PCR; TCRdb's copy has only in-frame clones and leaves some out. In the table there are roughly 2,500,000 clones, 90% to 95% of which are singletons. The sample taken for sequencing was naive CD4+ T cells from PBMCs. Regarding subset: CD45RA+ positively selected. All receptors derive from a man aged 18 to 30 in good health. Some clones in this sample may be carry-over from other donors' samples.

This chain uses TRBV7-9 with TRBJ2-1; 13 bases are a match to TRBD2. V lost 1 base, J lost 4 bases, and 1 base stayed unmatched. CDR3 length equals 16 residues. CDR1 and CDR2 from the germline V gene are SEHNR and FQNEAQ (reference sequence). CDR3 bases: TGTGCCAGCAGCTTAGGGGGACTAGCGGGGTACAATGAGCAGTTCTTC. Protein product: CASSLGGLAGYNEQFF.

This chain links TRBV28 with TRBJ2-3; 8 bases align to TRBD1. There are 13 residues in the CDR3. In germline, CDR1 is MDHEN, CDR2 SYDVKM. Trimming removed 10 bases from V and 2 bases from J; junction bases left unmatched: 5. This CDR3 is CATGTGPTDTQYF. The CDR3 coding sequence is TGTGCCACCGGGACAGGTCCCACAGATACGCAGTATTTT.

This chain connects TRBV6-5 to TRBJ1-6, with D unresolved. CDR3 size: 15 residues. Germline loops: CDR1 MNHEY, CDR2 SVGAGI. Trimming took 4 bases from V and 8 from J, leaving 15 bases between them. As DNA, the CDR3 is TGTGCCAGCAGTTCCAAGTTAACGTGGGATTCACCCCTCCACTTT. Protein product: CASSSKLTWDSPLHF.

The rearrangement uses TRBV19 and TRBJ1-3; D not certain. CDR1 and CDR2 from the germline V gene are LNHDA and SQIVND (reference sequence). CDR3 length: 13 residues. The DNA of the CDR3 is TGTGGCTCCGTAAGGTTTTCTGGAAACACCATATATTTT. This codes for CGSVRFSGNTIYF.

This chain uses TRBV5-1 with TRBJ2-3; tentatively, D is TRBD1 (6 bases). The CDR3 is 15 residues long. Trimming took off 0 bases at V and 2 bases at J, with 10 bases between the two ends. In germline, CDR1 is SGHRS, CDR2 YFSETQ. CDR3 region: CASSLGQEVTDTQYF. CDR3 sequence (DNA): TGCGCCAGCAGCTTGGGACAGGAGGTCACAGATACGCAGTATTTT.

This clone has only one observation. V usage is TRBV7-8 and J usage is TRBJ2-1, with D maybe TRBD2 (6 bases). This CDR3 region has 15 residues. Germline V gene lookup returns CDR1 SGHVS and CDR2 FQNEAQ. Trimming shortened V by 1 base and J by 15 bases, and 22 bases separated the two germline ends. The CDR3 spells CASSLGETGLPLRFF. The CDR3 bases are TGTGCCAGCAGCTTAGGAGAAACGGGACTCCCTCTGAGGTTCTTC.

The V call is TRBV27, the J call TRBJ2-2, with TRBD1 matching over 11 bases. Germline values: CDR1 MNHEY, CDR2 SMNVEV (reference sequence). With 6 bases clipped from V and 5 bases from J, the junction kept 8 bases outside the gene matches. CDR3 length: 16 residues. The CDR3 spells CASRGTGQGVTGELFF. In DNA, the CDR3 is TGTGCCAGCAGGGGCACGGGACAGGGGGTTACCGGGGAGCTGTTTTTT.

This chain uses TRBV4-2 with TRBJ1-5, with D maybe TRBD1 (5 bases). V was pared by 0 bases and J by 9 bases, with 15 bases between. Looked up from germline, CDR1 is LGHNA and CDR2 is YNFKEQ. This CDR3 comprises 15 residues. The chain's CDR3 is CASSQDRDLLWPQHF. In DNA, the CDR3 is TGTGCCAGCAGCCAAGATCGGGACCTCTTGTGGCCCCAGCATTTT.

This sequence joins TRBV5-6 and TRBJ2-2; the D call may be TRBD1 or TRBD2 (6 bases each). CDR1 SGHDT and CDR2 YYEEEE come from the germline V gene. V was clipped by 3 bases and J by 6 bases, with 18 bases between them. This CDR3 contains 16 residues. The CDR3 nucleotides read TGTGCCAGCAGCTCGACAGGTAGTGGGAGGCCCGGGGAGCTGTTTTTT. It translates to CASSSTGSGRPGELFF.